This TCR beta chain was obtained from a study of blood T cell repertoires in COVID-19. The wider study: There were acute and convalescent COVID-19 samples, and they came from the United States, Italy and Spain.

The CDR3 is 17 amino acids. CDR1 is MGHDK and CDR2 is SYGVNS in the germline V gene. Trimming removed 6 bases from V and 2 bases from J; junction bases left unmatched: 14. TCRdb's table, derived via immunoSEQ multiplex PCR, lists solely in-frame clones and lacks some. The table lists some 140,000 clones, about 78% of them singletons. The gene calls are TRBV25-1 and TRBJ1-2, with 8 bases matching TRBD1. The receptor was isolated from a man aged 60 to 75 who had recovered from COVID-19. The material sequenced was peripheral blood. The CDR3 is CASSPGGLYYTNYGYTF. CDR3 sequence (DNA): TGTGCCAGCAGCCCAGGGGGCCTTTACTATACGAACTATGGCTACACCTTC.